This entry concerns a single T cell receptor (beta chain). Its antigen is unknown. No per-base quality is available; no much larger clone lies one base away. As encoded in the germline V gene (reference sequence), CDR1 is MNHEY while CDR2 is SMNVEV. The CDR3 covers 15 residues, taking in both the cysteine and the phenylalanine. The kept DNA is CDR3 alone, 45 bases in frame from the first base. Relative to germline, V is 2 bases shorter and J is 4 bases shorter, with 15 bases between their ends. Using the deep immunoSEQ assay, TCR CDR3 regions were amplified from genomic DNA by multiplex PCR. Extracted genomic DNA from each cell subset was spread evenly across all wells of several immunoSEQ 96-well plates, with each plate serving as a replicate. Each replicate PCR for sorted subsets received 150 to 250 ng genomic DNA, equal to tens of thousands of T cell genomes. Purified libraries were measured with a Qubit 3.0 fluorometer, size-checked on a Bioanalyzer 2100, and measured again with the KAPA Library Quantification kit. A separate single-read 150-cycle Illumina NextSeq 550 flow cell was used to sequence each immunoSEQ 96-well plate. Per the source publication's procedure: The immunoSEQ output contained only junctional sequences without quality scores, so filtering could not match that applied to full-length reads. To assign V/J genes and CDR3, sequences were annotated using PyIR, a Python wrapper for IgBLAST v1.9, with IMGT germline references. Reads were filtered out if the reads had weak V/J assignments (E-value above 1e-6), no CDR3, stop codons, out-of-frame junctions, or ambiguous translated residues. A V3J clonotype was defined by an identical inferred V gene, J gene, and CDR3 amino acid sequence. Percentage overlap between repertoires was calculated by dividing the number of shared unique clonotypes by the size of the smaller repertoire. Three approaches were used to assess repertoire richness: RTK rarefaction, the Chao1 estimator, and Recon v2.1 estimates of unobserved clonotypes. OLGA was used to compute generation probabilities for all TCRbeta clonotypes that the gDNA method yielded from a handful of donors. Entries here come from immuneACCESS through TCRdb and include only in-frame sequences with V and J called. Some clones fail to appear in such tables; in the studies checked, an unresolved V gene covers under half of the shortfall, and the cause of the remainder is unknown. The V and J calls and the clone size are those of that table, but D and trimming were determined from the DNA. The sample table lists roughly 1,800,000 clones, about 95% of them with a count of one. The leading ten clones occupy around 1% of the sample.

This sample was taken from a study of shared clonotypes between healthy human individuals (dated by TCRdb to 2019 to 2021). About the investigation overall: The cohort included a few men and a couple of women between 18 and 49 years of age. Different laboratories and diverse techniques were used to prepare libraries and sequence TCR repertoires, to increase sequencing depth and limit assay-specific biases. Each donor's leukapheresis produced roughly between roughly 0.94 and 9.5 billion PBMCs. Blood TCR repertoires of about five healthy adults were deeply sequenced to estimate repertoire size and the extent of clonotype sharing between individuals. For each donor, CD4 naive and CD4 memory were each given three plates, CD8 naive was given two plates, and CD8 memory was given one plate.

On the study overall, not on this receptor specifically: Only blood was sampled, and tissue TCR repertoires likely differ from those in blood. Higher generation probabilities were observed for clonotypes shared by all four sorted-subset donors than for non-shared clonotypes. Based on pairwise subsampling, the degree of clonotype sharing among donors was expected to be affected by sequencing depth. When several donors were compared, the shared fraction of clonotypes was 5% to 6.5% for naive CD4, 3.5% to 4% for naive CD8, 2.3% for memory CD4, and 0.35% to 0.4% for memory CD8. Even with the large sequencing depth, rarefaction of the sorted-subset datasets indicated that sequencing was incomplete. Larger estimated clonotype richness was generally found for naive subsets than for memory subsets. Because the study included a small number of donors, the genetic and exposure-history diversity represented was limited.

For the CD8 naive samples, CD45RO-negative cells were positively selected for CCR7, yielding a CD45RA+CCR7+ population from which TemRA cells were excluded. Donors were healthy HIV-negative adults with no recently reported acute infections or vaccinations. Every donor was a Caucasian adult living in Nashville, Tennessee, USA. Blood was collected by leukapheresis, and PBMCs were isolated by Ficoll-Histopaque density gradient centrifugation and then cryopreserved in liquid nitrogen vapor phase. Analytical flow cytometry was used to check the purity and quantity of every magnetically sorted T cell population. Genomic DNA was isolated from every sorted fraction and measured by UV absorbance on a Nanodrop 2000c.

This TCR was recovered from a young man in good health. The chain couples TRBV27 to TRBJ2-7; the D region possibly corresponds to TRBD2 (6 bases align). The sample taken for sequencing was naive CD8+ T cells sorted from blood. According to the study, the label for this sample's cell subset or site signals: CD45RA+CCR7+. At the DNA level, the sequence is TGTGCCAGCAGTTTAACGGGACTCCTAGTGTACGAGCAGTACTTC. Translated, this is CASSLTGLLVYEQYF.